The rows below give T cell receptor beta chains drawn from one sample of a study of blood T cells in healthy people across ages. Each CDR3 protein is one row after TCRdb ran MiXCR on the 5' RACE reads. The sample holds fewer than 2,000,000 distinct CDR3 sequences, about 35% seen once. Sample: blood. These receptors all come from a woman under 40 in good health. Both conserved end residues are part of each CDR3. Fields, in order: J gene, clone size, V gene, D gene, CDR3 length, CDR3 protein, CDR3 DNA. D genes are given only for firm matches. Rows give clone size only sometimes, using once, few, many, or a class for an expanded clone.

j_gene: TRBJ1-2; abundance: once; v_gene: TRBV6-1; d_gene: -; len: 13; CDR3aa: CASTEGGSYGYTF; CDR3nt: TGTGCCAGCACCGAGGGAGGAAGCTATGGCTACACCTTC
j_gene: TRBJ1-1; abundance: few; v_gene: TRBV7-7; d_gene: -; len: 15; CDR3aa: CASSLLGPQNTEAFF; CDR3nt: TGTGCCAGCAGCTTACTCGGACCGCAGAACACTGAAGCTTTCTTT
j_gene: TRBJ2-1; abundance: -; v_gene: TRBV5-5; d_gene: TRBD2; len: 15; CDR3aa: CAGSYGTSGRGEQFF; CDR3nt: TGTGCCGGCAGCTACGGGACTAGCGGGAGAGGGGAGCAGTTCTTC
j_gene: TRBJ2-1; abundance: many; v_gene: TRBV29-1; d_gene: -; len: 14; CDR3aa: CSVEAGRSYNEQFF; CDR3nt: TGCAGCGTTGAGGCGGGACGGTCCTACAATGAGCAGTTCTTC
j_gene: TRBJ1-5; abundance: few; v_gene: TRBV11-1; d_gene: TRBD1; len: 22; CDR3aa: CASSFSPPARDRVYWGNQPQHF; CDR3nt: TGTGCCAGCAGCTTCTCTCCCCCTGCCCGGGACAGGGTATATTGGGGCAATCAGCCCCAGCATTTT
j_gene: TRBJ2-7; abundance: -; v_gene: TRBV5-1; d_gene: -; len: 16; CDR3aa: CASSLTGGSPSYEQYF; CDR3nt: TGCGCCAGCAGCTTGACGGGTGGGAGCCCCTCCTACGAGCAGTACTTC
j_gene: TRBJ2-7; abundance: few; v_gene: TRBV4-1; d_gene: -; len: 15; CDR3aa: CASSQEGSRNHEQYF; CDR3nt: TGCGCCAGCAGCCAAGAAGGGAGCAGGAACCACGAGCAGTACTTC
j_gene: TRBJ2-3; abundance: -; v_gene: TRBV29-1; d_gene: -; len: 14; CDR3aa: CSVRSGKSTDTQYF; CDR3nt: TGCAGCGTTCGTAGCGGAAAAAGCACAGATACGCAGTATTTT
j_gene: TRBJ2-1; abundance: -; v_gene: TRBV5-1; d_gene: -; len: 14; CDR3aa: CASSFSLDHNEQFF; CDR3nt: TGCGCCAGCAGCTTTTCCCTAGATCACAATGAGCAGTTCTTC
j_gene: TRBJ1-2; abundance: few; v_gene: TRBV4-1; d_gene: -; len: 14; CDR3aa: CASSHLQGNYGYTF; CDR3nt: TGCGCCAGCAGCCACCTTCAGGGGAACTATGGCTACACCTTC
j_gene: TRBJ1-2; abundance: -; v_gene: TRBV3-1; d_gene: -; len: 13; CDR3aa: CASSTPSEGGYTF; CDR3nt: TGTGCCAGCAGCACACCTTCGGAGGGTGGCTACACCTTC
j_gene: TRBJ2-1; abundance: few; v_gene: TRBV20-1; d_gene: TRBD2; len: 16; CDR3aa: CSASKPGLALYNEQFF; CDR3nt: TGCAGTGCTAGTAAACCGGGACTAGCGTTATACAATGAGCAGTTCTTC
j_gene: TRBJ2-3; abundance: many; v_gene: TRBV7-9; d_gene: -; len: 15; CDR3aa: CASSPFVGDTDTQYF; CDR3nt: TGTGCCAGCAGCCCCTTCGTGGGAGACACAGATACGCAGTATTTT
j_gene: TRBJ2-3; abundance: -; v_gene: TRBV9; d_gene: TRBD2; len: 15; CDR3aa: CASGGLAGFGDTQYF; CDR3nt: TGTGCCAGCGGCGGGCTAGCGGGTTTCGGGGATACGCAGTATTTT
j_gene: TRBJ2-1; abundance: -; v_gene: TRBV11-2; d_gene: TRBD1; len: 15; CDR3aa: CASSLVRDRGNERFF; CDR3nt: TGTGCCAGCAGCTTAGTGCGGGACAGGGGCAATGAGCGGTTCTTC
j_gene: TRBJ2-7; abundance: few; v_gene: TRBV12-3/TRBV12-4; d_gene: TRBD2; len: 17; CDR3aa: CASSFVPRLLAGDEQYF; CDR3nt: TGTGCCAGCAGTTTCGTTCCGCGCCTGCTAGCGGGGGACGAGCAGTACTTC